This TCR beta chain was documented in a study of chemoradiotherapy in HPV16-positive cancers. The overall study: A couple of HPV16-positive patients' cells yielded candidate HPV-specific clones and common motifs. Study-level results: Better recurrence-free survival went with HPV-responsive T-cell expansion in HPV16-positive patients. Functional assays defining HPV-specific T cells used only a couple of HPV16-positive patients.

Libraries were prepared by immunoSEQ multiplex PCR; TCRdb keeps only in-frame clonotypes and omits some of them. The data hold some 8,300 clones, with under 80% observed a single time. This clone was picked up a small number of times. Its cognate antigen is unknown. Over chemoradiotherapy, repertoires were sampled more than once. In germline, CDR1 is SGDLS, CDR2 YYNGEE. V was pared by 3 bases and J by 1 base, with 13 bases between. This CDR3 comprises 15 residues. This TCR derives from a human donor with HPV-associated anogenital cancer. The sample was gathered from a patient who underwent chemoradiotherapy. The V gene is TRBV9, the J gene TRBJ1-1; D ambiguous. The CDR3 protein is CASSASYGPNTEAFF. As DNA, the CDR3 is TGTGCCAGCAGCGCCAGCTATGGACCGAACACTGAAGCTTTCTTT. Full variable domain (outside the CDR3, taken from reference TRBV9 and TRBJ1-1): DSGVTQTPKHLITATGQRVTLRCSPRSGDLSVYWYQQSLDQGLQFLIQYYNGEERAKGNILERFSAQQFPDLHSELNLSSLELGDSALYFCASSASYGPNTEAFFGQGTRLTVV.